This is a list of T cell receptor beta chains from one sample in a study of T cell changes during pregnancy in multiple sclerosis. Some clones are missing from TCRdb's copy, which holds only in-frame ones; the method was immunoSEQ multiplex PCR. The sample consists of tens of thousands of clones, around 92% of them appearing once. Sequencing used CD8+ T cells from peripheral blood mononuclear cells, obtained after pregnancy. Every receptor here comes from a female donor with multiple sclerosis, enrolled in a pregnancy study. CDR3s include the opening cysteine and the closing phenylalanine or tryptophan. A D gene is named only where the DNA matches it firmly.

>TRBJ2-7|12|TRBV7-9|NA
TGTGCCAGCAGCTTGGGGAGGATCGAGCAGTACTTC
CASSLGRIEQYF
>TRBJ2-1|16|TRBV27|TRBD1
TGTGCCTCCCATCCGGGACAGGGGGTCTCCTACAATGAGCAGTTCTTC
CASHPGQGVSYNEQFF
>TRBJ1-3|14|TRBV28|NA
TGTGCCAGCAGTTCAGGGAGGGCTGGAAACACCATATATTTT
CASSSGRAGNTIYF
>TRBJ2-7|13|TRBV15|TRBD1
TGTGCCACCGCCCGGGACAGGGTCTACGAGCAGTACTTC
CATARDRVYEQYF
>TRBJ1-1|14|TRBV6-4|TRBD1
TGTGCCAGCAGTGAAAACACAGGGACAGTTGAAGCTTTCTTT
CASSENTGTVEAFF
>TRBJ2-7|14|TRBV28|TRBD1
TGTGCCAGCAGGTCGAGGGGACAGACCTACGAGCAGTACTTC
CASRSRGQTYEQYF
>TRBJ2-1|18|TRBV28|NA
TGTGCCAGCAGCTCGGTTAGCGGCGACGCCTACCCTTACAATGAGCAGTTCTTC
CASSSVSGDAYPYNEQFF
>TRBJ2-7|14|TRBV2|TRBD1
TGTGCCAGCAGTGATCCCAGGGGGCTGGACGAGCAGTACTTC
CASSDPRGLDEQYF
>TRBJ2-1|17|TRBV7-2|TRBD2
TGTGCCAGCAGCTTATGGGGTAGCGGGAGTATTAAGGATGAGCAGTTCTTC
CASSLWGSGSIKDEQFF
>TRBJ1-2|14|TRBV9|NA
TGTGCCAGCGGTGAAGACAGGTCGCCCGATGGCTACACCTTC
CASGEDRSPDGYTF
>TRBJ1-2|14|TRBV6-5|TRBD1
TGTGCCAGCAGTTACTCGGGACAGTCCTATGGCTACACCTTC
CASSYSGQSYGYTF